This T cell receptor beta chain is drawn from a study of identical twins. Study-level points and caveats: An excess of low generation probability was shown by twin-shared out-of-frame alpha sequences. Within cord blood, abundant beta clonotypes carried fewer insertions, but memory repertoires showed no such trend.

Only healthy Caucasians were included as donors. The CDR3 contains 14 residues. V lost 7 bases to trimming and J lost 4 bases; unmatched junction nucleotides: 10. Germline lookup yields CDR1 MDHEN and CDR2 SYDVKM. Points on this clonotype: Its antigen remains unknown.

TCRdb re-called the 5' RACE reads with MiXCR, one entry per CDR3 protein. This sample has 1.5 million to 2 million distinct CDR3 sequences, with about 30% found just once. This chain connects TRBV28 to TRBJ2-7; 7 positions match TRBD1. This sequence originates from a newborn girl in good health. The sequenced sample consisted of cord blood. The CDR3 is CASNSGGIFYEQYF. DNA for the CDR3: TGTGCCAGCAACTCAGGGGGAATATTTTACGAGCAGTACTTC.